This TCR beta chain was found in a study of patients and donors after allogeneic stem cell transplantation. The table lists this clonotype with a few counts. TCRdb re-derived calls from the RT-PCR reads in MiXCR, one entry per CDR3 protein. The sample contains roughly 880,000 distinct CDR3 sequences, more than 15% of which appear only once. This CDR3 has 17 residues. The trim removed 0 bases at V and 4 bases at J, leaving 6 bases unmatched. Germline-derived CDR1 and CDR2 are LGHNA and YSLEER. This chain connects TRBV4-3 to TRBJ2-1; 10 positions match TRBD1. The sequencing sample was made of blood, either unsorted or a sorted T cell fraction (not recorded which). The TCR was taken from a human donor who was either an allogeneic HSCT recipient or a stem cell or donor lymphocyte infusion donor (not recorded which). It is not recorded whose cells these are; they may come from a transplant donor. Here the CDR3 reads CASSQDSGQGPYNEQFF. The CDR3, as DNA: TGCGCCAGCAGCCAAGATTCGGGACAGGGGCCTTACAATGAGCAGTTCTTC.